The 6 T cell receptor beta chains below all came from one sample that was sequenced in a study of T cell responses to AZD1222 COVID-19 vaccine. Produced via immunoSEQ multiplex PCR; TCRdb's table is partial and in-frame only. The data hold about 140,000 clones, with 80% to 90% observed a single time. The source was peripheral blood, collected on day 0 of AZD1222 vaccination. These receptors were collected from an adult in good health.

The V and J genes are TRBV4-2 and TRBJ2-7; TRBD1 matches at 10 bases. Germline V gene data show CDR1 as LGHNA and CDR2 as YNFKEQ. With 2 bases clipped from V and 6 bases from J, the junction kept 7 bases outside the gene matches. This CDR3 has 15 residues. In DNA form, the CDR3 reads TGTGCCAGCAGCCAAATGGGACAGGGGAGGGGCGAGCAGTACTTC. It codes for CASSQMGQGRGEQYF.

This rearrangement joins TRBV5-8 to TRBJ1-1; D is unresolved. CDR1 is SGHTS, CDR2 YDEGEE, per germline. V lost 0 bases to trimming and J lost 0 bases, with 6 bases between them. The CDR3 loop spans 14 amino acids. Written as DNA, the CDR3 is TGTGCCAGCAGCTTGGGACCGATGAACACTGAAGCTTTCTTT. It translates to CASSLGPMNTEAFF. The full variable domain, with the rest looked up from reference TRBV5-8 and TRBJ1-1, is EAGVTQSPTHLIKTRGQQATLRCSPISGHTSVYWYQQALGLGLQFLLWYDEGEERNRGNFPPRFSGRQFPNYSSELNVNALELEDSALYLCASSLGPMNTEAFFGQGTRLTVV.

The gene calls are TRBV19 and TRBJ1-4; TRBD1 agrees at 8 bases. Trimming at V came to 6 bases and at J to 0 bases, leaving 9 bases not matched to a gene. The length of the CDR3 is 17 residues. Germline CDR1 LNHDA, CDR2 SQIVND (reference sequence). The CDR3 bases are TGTGCCAGTAGCAAATTGCGGACAGGGACAACTAATGAAAAACTGTTTTTT. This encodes CASSKLRTGTTNEKLFF.

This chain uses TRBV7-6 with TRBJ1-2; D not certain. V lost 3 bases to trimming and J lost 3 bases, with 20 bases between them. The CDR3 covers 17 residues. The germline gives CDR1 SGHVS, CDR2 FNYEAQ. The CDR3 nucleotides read TGTGCCAGCAGCTTCAGCCTAGATTCCCAGCCGGACTATGGCTACACCTTC. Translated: CASSFSLDSQPDYGYTF.

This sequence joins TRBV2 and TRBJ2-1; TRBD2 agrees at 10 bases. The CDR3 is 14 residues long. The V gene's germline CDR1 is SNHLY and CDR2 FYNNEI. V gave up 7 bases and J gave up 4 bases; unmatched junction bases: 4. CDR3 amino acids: CASNRLAGYNEQFF. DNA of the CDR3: TGTGCCAGCAACAGACTAGCGGGTTACAATGAGCAGTTCTTC.

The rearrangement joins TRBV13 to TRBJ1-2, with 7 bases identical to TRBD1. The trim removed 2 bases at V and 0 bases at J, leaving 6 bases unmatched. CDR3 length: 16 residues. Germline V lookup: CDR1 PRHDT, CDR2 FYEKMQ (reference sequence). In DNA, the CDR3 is TGTGCCAGCAGCTTATCGGGACAGCGAGCTAACTATGGCTACACCTTC. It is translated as CASSLSGQRANYGYTF.